This T cell receptor (beta chain) was found in a study of T cell repertoires in cytomegalovirus infection. Whole-study results and caveats: It was HLA-C-restricted CMV-specific TCR beta clonotypes that dominated the response ex vivo.

CDR1 and CDR2 (germline): SNHLY, FYNNEI. With 7 bases removed from V and 0 bases from J, the gap between germline ends came to 16 bases. The CDR3 contains 16 residues. Regarding this clonotype: Its matching antigen is unknown.

TCRdb recomputed calls from the reads with MiXCR, one row per CDR3 protein. Of 200,000 to 250,000 distinct CDR3 sequences in the sample, 35% to 40% were seen once. This chain links TRBV2 with TRBJ1-3; no clear D. Sequencing used CD8+ T cells from cultured PBMCs, obtained from culture after CMV antigen stimulation. The TCR was taken from a human donor in good health (CMV status not recorded). Some clones in this sample may be carry-over from other donors' samples. This chain's CDR3 is CASNLDGTISGNTIYF. The CDR3 DNA sequence: TGTGCCAGCAATCTCGACGGAACGATCTCTGGAAACACCATATATTTT.